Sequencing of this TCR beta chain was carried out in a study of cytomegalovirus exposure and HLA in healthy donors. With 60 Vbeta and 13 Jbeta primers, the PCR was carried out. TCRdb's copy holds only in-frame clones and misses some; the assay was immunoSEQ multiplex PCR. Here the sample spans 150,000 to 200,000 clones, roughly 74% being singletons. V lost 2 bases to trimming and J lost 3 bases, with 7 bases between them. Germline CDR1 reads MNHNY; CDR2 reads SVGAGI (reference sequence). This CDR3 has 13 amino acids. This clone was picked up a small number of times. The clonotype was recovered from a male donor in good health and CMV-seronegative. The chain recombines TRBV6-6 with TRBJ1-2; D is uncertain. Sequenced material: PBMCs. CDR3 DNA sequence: TGTGCCAGCAGTTACGAGGCAGACTATGGCTACACCTTC. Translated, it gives CASSYEADYGYTF.